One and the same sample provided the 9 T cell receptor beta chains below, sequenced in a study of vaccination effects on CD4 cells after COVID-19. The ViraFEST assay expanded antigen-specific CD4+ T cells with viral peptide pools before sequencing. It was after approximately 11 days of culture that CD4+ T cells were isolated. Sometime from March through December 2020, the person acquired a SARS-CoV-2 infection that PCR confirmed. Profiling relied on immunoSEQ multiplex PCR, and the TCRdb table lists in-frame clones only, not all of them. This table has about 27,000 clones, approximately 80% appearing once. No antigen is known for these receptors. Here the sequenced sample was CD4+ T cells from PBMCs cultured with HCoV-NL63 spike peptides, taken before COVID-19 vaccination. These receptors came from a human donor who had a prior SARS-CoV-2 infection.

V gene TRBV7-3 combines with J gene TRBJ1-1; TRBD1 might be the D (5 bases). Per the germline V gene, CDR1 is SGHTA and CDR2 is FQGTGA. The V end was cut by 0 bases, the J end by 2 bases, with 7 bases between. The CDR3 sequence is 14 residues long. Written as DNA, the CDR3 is TGTGCCAGCAGCTTAACGGGGGGAAACACTGAAGCTTTCTTT. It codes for CASSLTGGNTEAFF.

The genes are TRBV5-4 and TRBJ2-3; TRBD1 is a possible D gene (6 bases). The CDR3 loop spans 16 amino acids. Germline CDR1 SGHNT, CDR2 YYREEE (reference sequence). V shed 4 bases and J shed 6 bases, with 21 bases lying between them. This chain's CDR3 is CASSLTPGHTRDTQYF. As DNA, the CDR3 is TGTGCCAGCAGCCTGACCCCGGGACACACTAGGGATACGCAGTATTTT. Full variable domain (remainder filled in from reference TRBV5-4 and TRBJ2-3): ETGVTQSPTHLIKTRGQQVTLRCSSQSGHNTVSWYQQALGQGPQFIFQYYREEENGRGNFPPRFSGLQFPNYSSELNVNALELDDSALYLCASSLTPGHTRDTQYFGPGTRLTVL.

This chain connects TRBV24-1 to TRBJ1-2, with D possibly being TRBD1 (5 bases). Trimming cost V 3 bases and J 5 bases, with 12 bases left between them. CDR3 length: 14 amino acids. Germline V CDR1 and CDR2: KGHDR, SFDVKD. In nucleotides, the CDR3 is TGTGCCACCAGTGATGTCAGAACAGGTTATGGCTACACCTTC. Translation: CATSDVRTGYGYTF.

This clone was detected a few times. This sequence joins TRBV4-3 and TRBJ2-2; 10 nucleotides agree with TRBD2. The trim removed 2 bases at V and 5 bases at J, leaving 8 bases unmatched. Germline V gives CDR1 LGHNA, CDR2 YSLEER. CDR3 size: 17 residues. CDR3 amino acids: CASSQLAGASGTGELFF. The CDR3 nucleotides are TGCGCCAGCAGCCAACTAGCGGGAGCATCGGGAACCGGGGAGCTGTTTTTT.

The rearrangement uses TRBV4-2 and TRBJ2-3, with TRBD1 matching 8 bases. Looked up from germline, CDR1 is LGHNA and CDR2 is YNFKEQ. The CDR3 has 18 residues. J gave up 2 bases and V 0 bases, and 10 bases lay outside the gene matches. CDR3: CASSQEHIRGLTTDTQYF. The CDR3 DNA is TGTGCCAGCAGCCAAGAGCATATCAGGGGGCTTACCACAGATACGCAGTATTTT.

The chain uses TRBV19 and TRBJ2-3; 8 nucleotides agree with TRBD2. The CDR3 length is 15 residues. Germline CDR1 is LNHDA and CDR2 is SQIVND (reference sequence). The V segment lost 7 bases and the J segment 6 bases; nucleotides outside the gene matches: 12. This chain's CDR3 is CASTPPGRARDTQYF. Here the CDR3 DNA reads TGTGCCAGTACCCCTCCCGGGAGGGCCAGGGATACGCAGTATTTT.

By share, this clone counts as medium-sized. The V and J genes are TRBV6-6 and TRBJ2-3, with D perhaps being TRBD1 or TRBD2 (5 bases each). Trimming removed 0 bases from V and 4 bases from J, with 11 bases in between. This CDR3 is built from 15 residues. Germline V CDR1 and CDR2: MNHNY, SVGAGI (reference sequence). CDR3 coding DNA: TGTGCCAGCAGTTACTCGGGTGAGGGGTCAGATACGCAGTATTTT. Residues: CASSYSGEGSDTQYF.

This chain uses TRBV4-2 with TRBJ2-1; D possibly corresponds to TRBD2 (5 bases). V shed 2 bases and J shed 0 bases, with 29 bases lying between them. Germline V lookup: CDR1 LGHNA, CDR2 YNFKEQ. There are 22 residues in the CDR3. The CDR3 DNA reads TGTGCCAGCAGCCAACACGGGCCCCAATCCCCTAGCTTCCCTAGCTCCTACAATGAGCAGTTCTTC. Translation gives CASSQHGPQSPSFPSSYNEQFF.

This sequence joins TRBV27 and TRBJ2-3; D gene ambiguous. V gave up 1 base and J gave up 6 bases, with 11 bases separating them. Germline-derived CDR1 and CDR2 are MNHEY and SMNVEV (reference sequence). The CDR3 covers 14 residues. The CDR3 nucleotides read TGTGCCAGCAGTTTATTTCCCCTCAGGGATACGCAGTATTTT. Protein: CASSLFPLRDTQYF.